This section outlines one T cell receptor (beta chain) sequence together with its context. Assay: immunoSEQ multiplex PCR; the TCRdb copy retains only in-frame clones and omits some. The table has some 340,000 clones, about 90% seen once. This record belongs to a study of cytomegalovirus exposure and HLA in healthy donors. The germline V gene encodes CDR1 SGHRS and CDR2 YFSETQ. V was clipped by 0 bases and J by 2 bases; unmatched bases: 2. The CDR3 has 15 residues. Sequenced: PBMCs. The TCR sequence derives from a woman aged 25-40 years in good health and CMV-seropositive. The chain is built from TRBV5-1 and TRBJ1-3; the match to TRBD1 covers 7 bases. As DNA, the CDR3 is TGCGCCAGCAGCTTGGGGGACAGAACTGGAAACACCATATATTTT. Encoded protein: CASSLGDRTGNTIYF.